A selection of T cell receptor beta chains follows, all from one sample in a study of response to subunit inactivated influenza vaccine. TCRdb re-called the RT-PCR reads with MiXCR, one entry per CDR3 protein. This sample yields some 190,000 distinct CDR3 sequences, of which around 14% are seen a single time; about a quarter belongs to the top ten. The sequencing used CD8+ T cells sorted from PBMCs, collected about 5 days after vaccination. These receptors originate from a man aged 50 to 60 who received an inactivated influenza vaccine. The CDR3 runs from the conserved cysteine through the conserved F or W. D genes are given only for firm matches. A clone size is listed for some rows: how often the clone was seen (once, few, many), or a class if it is expanded.

d_gene	v_gene	abundance	j_gene	CDR3aa	CDR3nt
NA	TRBV19	NA	TRBJ2-1	CASSIDRYNEQFF	TGTGCCAGTAGTATAGATCGCTACAATGAGCAGTTCTTC
TRBD1	TRBV11-1	few	TRBJ2-5	CASSADFTRDRGQRETQYF	TGTGCCAGCAGCGCTGACTTCACCCGGGACAGGGGGCAAAGAGAGACCCAGTACTTC
NA	TRBV6-5	many	TRBJ1-5	CASSSIGLNQPQHF	TGTGCCAGCAGTTCCATTGGACTCAATCAGCCCCAGCATTTT
TRBD1	TRBV7-2	NA	TRBJ1-4	CASSRTGGFEKLFF	TGTGCCAGCAGCCGGACAGGGGGTTTTGAAAAACTGTTTTTT
NA	TRBV7-9	many	TRBJ2-7	CASSSPGDEQYF	TGTGCCAGCAGCTCGCCGGGGGACGAGCAGTACTTC
NA	TRBV7-9	NA	TRBJ2-5	CASSSRTTAETQYF	TGTGCCAGCAGCTCACGGACCACGGCCGAGACCCAGTACTTC
NA	TRBV7-9	few	TRBJ2-1	CASSLASFPPEQFF	TGTGCCAGCAGCTTAGCATCGTTTCCTCCTGAGCAGTTCTTC
NA	TRBV6-1	many	TRBJ1-1	CASSPLRTGNTEAFF	TGTGCCAGCAGTCCGCTTCGGACGGGTAACACTGAAGCTTTCTTT
NA	TRBV30	NA	TRBJ1-1	CSWCVQVEAFF	TGTTCCTGGTGTGTACAGGTCGAAGCTTTCTTT
NA	TRBV12-3/TRBV12-4	few	TRBJ2-7	CASSLVGVGYEQYF	TGTGCCAGCAGTCTCGTGGGGGTTGGGTACGAGCAGTACTTC
NA	TRBV28	NA	TRBJ2-2	CASSIAGTPVELFF	TGTGCCAGCAGTATAGCCGGGACGCCCGTGGAGCTGTTTTTT
TRBD1	TRBV2	few	TRBJ2-7	CASSEIPLQGSYEQYF	TGTGCCAGCAGTGAAATACCTTTACAGGGGTCCTACGAGCAGTACTTC
NA	TRBV15	NA	TRBJ2-2	CATSRDSSGSGELFF	TGTGCCACCAGCAGAGATTCATCGGGATCCGGGGAGCTGTTTTTT
TRBD1	TRBV11-2	few	TRBJ2-3	CASSHGQGGTDTQYF	TGTGCCAGCAGCCATGGACAGGGGGGCACAGATACGCAGTATTTT
TRBD1	TRBV6-1	NA	TRBJ1-5	CASSGQGVSGNQPQHF	TGTGCCAGCAGCGGACAGGGGGTGAGTGGCAATCAGCCCCAGCATTTT
TRBD2	TRBV6-2/TRBV6-3	few	TRBJ2-1	CASTPVRLAASSYNEQFF	TGTGCCAGCACCCCCGTTAGGCTAGCGGCTAGCTCCTACAATGAGCAGTTCTTC
TRBD1	TRBV5-1	NA	TRBJ2-5	CASRFGTGSQETQYF	TGCGCCAGCAGATTCGGGACAGGAAGTCAAGAGACCCAGTACTTC
NA	TRBV28	many	TRBJ2-3	CASSLIAEITDTQYF	TGTGCCAGCAGTTTAATAGCGGAAATCACAGATACGCAGTATTTT
NA	TRBV7-8	few	TRBJ2-7	CASRPGSRAYEQYF	TGTGCCAGCAGGCCCGGGAGCCGGGCCTACGAGCAGTACTTC
NA	TRBV29-1	few	TRBJ1-2	CSVPTGPYGYTF	TGCAGCGTCCCTACAGGGCCCTATGGCTACACCTTC
TRBD2	TRBV29-1	many	TRBJ2-5	CSVASAGLKETQYF	TGCAGCGTTGCGTCAGCGGGGCTCAAAGAGACCCAGTACTTC
NA	TRBV3-1	NA	TRBJ2-6	CASSPQGGGANVLTF	TGTGCCAGCAGTCCCCAGGGGGGTGGGGCCAACGTCCTGACTTTC
TRBD2	TRBV9	many	TRBJ2-1	CASSLAGQTFNEQFF	TGTGCCAGCAGCTTAGCGGGCCAAACATTCAATGAGCAGTTCTTC
NA	TRBV27	NA	TRBJ2-7	CASSLFETAPYEQYF	TGTGCCAGCAGTTTATTTGAGACAGCCCCCTACGAGCAGTACTTC
TRBD1	TRBV27	few	TRBJ1-1	CASSLSMLGGKAFF	TGTGCCAGCAGTTTATCGATGTTAGGGGGCAAAGCTTTCTTT
NA	TRBV12-3/TRBV12-4	NA	TRBJ2-7	CASSFGGQGSYEQYF	TGTGCCAGCAGTTTCGGGGGGCAGGGCTCCTACGAGCAGTACTTC
TRBD2	TRBV4-3	few	TRBJ2-5	CASSNGLAVQETQYF	TGCGCCAGCAGCAACGGACTAGCGGTGCAAGAGACCCAGTACTTC
NA	TRBV27	NA	TRBJ2-1	CASSSGGVEQFF	TGTGCCAGCAGTTCAGGGGGGGTTGAGCAGTTCTTC
TRBD2	TRBV6-4	few	TRBJ2-1	CASSLAGGPPNEQFF	TGTGCCAGCAGCCTAGCGGGAGGCCCACCCAATGAGCAGTTCTTC
TRBD1	TRBV25-1	few	TRBJ2-7	CASSEFLRMGDRVPFYGKQYF	TGTGCCAGCAGTGAATTCCTTCGGATGGGGGACAGAGTACCCTTCTACGGCAAGCAGTACTTC
NA	TRBV29-1	medium-sized	TRBJ2-2	CSATTGSTGELFF	TGCAGCGCTACGACTGGTTCCACCGGGGAGCTGTTTTTT
NA	TRBV11-2	few	TRBJ1-1	CASSPTKGGMNTEAFF	TGTGCCAGCAGCCCAACGAAGGGCGGGATGAACACTGAAGCTTTCTTT
NA	TRBV29-1	NA	TRBJ1-1	CSVPQENTEAFF	TGCAGCGTTCCACAGGAAAACACTGAAGCTTTCTTT
TRBD1	TRBV19	NA	TRBJ2-1	CASSIFTGGLDEQFF	TGTGCCAGTAGTATTTTTACAGGGGGGTTGGATGAGCAGTTCTTC
NA	TRBV28	NA	TRBJ2-1	CASSSEGEISYNEQFF	TGTGCCAGCAGTAGTGAGGGGGAGATTTCCTACAATGAGCAGTTCTTC
TRBD2	TRBV7-9	NA	TRBJ2-1	CASRTGSGFYNEQFF	TGTGCCAGCAGAACCGGTAGCGGGTTTTACAATGAGCAGTTCTTC
TRBD1	TRBV19	NA	TRBJ2-7	CASSPLGQGNDEQYF	TGTGCCAGTAGTCCCCTCGGACAGGGTAACGACGAGCAGTACTTC
TRBD2	TRBV29-1	many	TRBJ2-1	CSVERLAGGYEQFF	TGCAGCGTTGAAAGGCTAGCGGGAGGCTATGAGCAGTTCTTC
TRBD2	TRBV24-1	few	TRBJ2-7	CATSLAGGEQYF	TGTGCCACCAGTCTAGCGGGAGGCGAGCAGTACTTC
NA	TRBV2	NA	TRBJ2-1	CASTGRGTLLSYNEQFF	TGTGCCAGCACGGGTCGAGGGACCCTTCTCTCCTACAATGAGCAGTTCTTC
TRBD1	TRBV9	NA	TRBJ2-5	CASSVEGQGKETQYF	TGTGCCAGCAGCGTAGAGGGACAGGGGAAGGAGACCCAGTACTTC
TRBD2	TRBV2	NA	TRBJ2-5	CASSEPTSGGAEETQYF	TGTGCCAGCAGTGAACCGACTAGCGGGGGGGCGGAGGAGACCCAGTACTTC
TRBD2	TRBV7-9	NA	TRBJ2-7	CASSFGLAGGATYEQYF	TGTGCCAGCAGCTTTGGACTAGCGGGGGGCGCCACCTACGAGCAGTACTTC
TRBD1	TRBV7-9	few	TRBJ2-3	CASSPPGQGVFLEQYF	TGTGCCAGCAGCCCACCGGGACAGGGGGTTTTCCTGGAGCAGTATTTT
NA	TRBV7-6	few	TRBJ1-2	CASSPWEGANYGYTF	TGTGCCAGCAGCCCCTGGGAAGGAGCGAACTATGGCTACACCTTC
NA	TRBV3-1	many	TRBJ1-2	CASSPHGNYGYTF	TGTGCCAGCAGCCCCCACGGGAACTATGGCTACACCTTC
TRBD2	TRBV28	few	TRBJ2-2	CASSPTGTSGMNTGELFF	TGTGCCAGCAGTCCAACCGGGACTAGCGGAATGAACACCGGGGAGCTGTTTTTT
NA	TRBV11-3	many	TRBJ2-7	CASSLGTGSEQYF	TGTGCCAGCAGCTTAGGTACGGGAAGCGAGCAGTACTTC
NA	TRBV25-1	NA	TRBJ1-1	CASWLGSGTEAFF	TGTGCCAGCTGGCTAGGGTCCGGCACTGAAGCTTTCTTT
NA	TRBV14	few	TRBJ1-5	CASSQDGQPQHF	TGTGCCAGCAGCCAAGATGGCCAGCCCCAGCATTTT